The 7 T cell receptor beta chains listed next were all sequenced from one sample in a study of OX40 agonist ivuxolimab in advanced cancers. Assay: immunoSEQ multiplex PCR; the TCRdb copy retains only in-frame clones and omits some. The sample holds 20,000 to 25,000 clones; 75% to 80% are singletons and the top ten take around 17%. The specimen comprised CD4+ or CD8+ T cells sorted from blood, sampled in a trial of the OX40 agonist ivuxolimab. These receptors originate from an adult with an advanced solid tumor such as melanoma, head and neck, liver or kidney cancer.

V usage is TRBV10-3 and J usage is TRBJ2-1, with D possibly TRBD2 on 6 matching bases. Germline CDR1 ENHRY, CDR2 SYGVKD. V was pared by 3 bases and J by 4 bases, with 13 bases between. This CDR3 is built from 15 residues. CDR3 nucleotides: TGTGCCATCAGTGATGAGGGGAGGTTATACAATGAGCAGTTCTTC. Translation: CAISDEGRLYNEQFF.

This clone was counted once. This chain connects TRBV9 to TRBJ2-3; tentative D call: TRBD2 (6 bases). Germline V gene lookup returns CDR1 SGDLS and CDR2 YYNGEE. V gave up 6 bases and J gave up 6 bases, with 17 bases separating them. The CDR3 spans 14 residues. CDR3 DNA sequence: TGTGCCAGCAACAAACTGGGGAGGCTCGATACGCAGTATTTT. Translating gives CASNKLGRLDTQYF.

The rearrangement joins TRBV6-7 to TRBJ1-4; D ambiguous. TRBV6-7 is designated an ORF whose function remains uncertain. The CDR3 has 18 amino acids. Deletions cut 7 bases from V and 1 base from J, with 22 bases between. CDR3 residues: CASTLIGGWPITNEKLFF. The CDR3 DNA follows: TGTGCCAGCACCCTTATTGGAGGATGGCCGATAACTAATGAAAAACTGTTTTTT.

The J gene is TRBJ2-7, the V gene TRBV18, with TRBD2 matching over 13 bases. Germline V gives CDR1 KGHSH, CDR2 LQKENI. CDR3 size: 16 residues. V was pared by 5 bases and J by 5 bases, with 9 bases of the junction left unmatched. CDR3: CASSNPTSGRLNEQYF. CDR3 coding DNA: TGTGCCAGCTCAAATCCGACTAGCGGGAGGTTGAACGAGCAGTACTTC. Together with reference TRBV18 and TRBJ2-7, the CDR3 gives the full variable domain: NAGVMQNPRHLVRRRGQEARLRCSPMKGHSHVYWYRQLPEEGLKFMVYLQKENIIDESGMPKERFSAEFPKEGPSILRIQQVVRGDSAAYFCASSNPTSGRLNEQYFGPGTRLTVT.

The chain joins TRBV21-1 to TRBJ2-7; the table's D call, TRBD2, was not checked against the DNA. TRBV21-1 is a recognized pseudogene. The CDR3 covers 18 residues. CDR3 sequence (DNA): TGTGCCAGCAGCAAGGGGACTAGCGGGAGGATTTGCTCCTACGAGCAGTACTTC. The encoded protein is CASSKGTSGRICSYEQYF.

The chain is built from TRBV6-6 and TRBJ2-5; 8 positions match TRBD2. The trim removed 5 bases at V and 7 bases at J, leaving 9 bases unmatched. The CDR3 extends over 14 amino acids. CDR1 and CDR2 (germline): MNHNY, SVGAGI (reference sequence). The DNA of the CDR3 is TGTGCCAGCAGTCCGGGACTAGAGAGGGCGACCCAGTACTTC. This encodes CASSPGLERATQYF.

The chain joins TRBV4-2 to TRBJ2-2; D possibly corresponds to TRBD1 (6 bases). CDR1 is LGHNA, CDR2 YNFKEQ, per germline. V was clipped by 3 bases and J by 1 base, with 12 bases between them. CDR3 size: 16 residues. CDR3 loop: CASSQRGHLNTGELFF. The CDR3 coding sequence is TGTGCCAGCAGCCAGAGGGGACATTTGAACACCGGGGAGCTGTTTTTT.